This TCR beta chain was recovered during a study of T cells in localized non-small cell lung cancer. Clones were sequenced by immunoSEQ multiplex PCR, and TCRdb holds only the in-frame ones, with some missing. The repertoire holds about 78,000 clones, roughly four fifths seen once, with more than 2.5% in the top ten. Germline V gene sequence: CDR1 SGHTA, CDR2 FQGNSA. The CDR3 consists of 13 residues. Trimming pared 1 base from V and 8 bases from J, leaving 6 bases between. The sequenced sample was peripheral blood, obtained before any cancer treatment. The J gene is TRBJ1-6, the V gene TRBV7-2, with unresolved D. The origin of this receptor is a man between 40 and 75 years old with stage I lung adenocarcinoma. The CDR3, as DNA: TGTGCCAGCAGCTTAGGTTCATATTCACCCCTCCACTTT. It yields the protein CASSLGSYSPLHF.